This T cell receptor beta chain originates from a study of blood T cell repertoires in COVID-19. The protocol was immunoSEQ multiplex PCR, while the TCRdb copy is restricted to in-frame clones and leaves out a portion. The sample lists about 180,000 clones, 80% to 90% occurring once. V trimming: 5 bases; J trimming: 2 bases; junction bases outside the gene matches: 7. CDR1 is DFQATT, CDR2 SNEGSKA, per germline (reference sequence). The CDR3 loop spans 15 amino acids. The V and J genes are TRBV20-1 and TRBJ2-7; 12 bases align to TRBD2. Sequencing was done on a sample of peripheral blood. The sequence derives from a human donor with active or convalescent COVID-19. The donor label of this sample is uncertain. The CDR3 loop is CSACGLAGKTYEQYF. Written as DNA, the CDR3 is TGCAGTGCTTGTGGACTAGCGGGGAAAACCTACGAGCAGTACTTC.